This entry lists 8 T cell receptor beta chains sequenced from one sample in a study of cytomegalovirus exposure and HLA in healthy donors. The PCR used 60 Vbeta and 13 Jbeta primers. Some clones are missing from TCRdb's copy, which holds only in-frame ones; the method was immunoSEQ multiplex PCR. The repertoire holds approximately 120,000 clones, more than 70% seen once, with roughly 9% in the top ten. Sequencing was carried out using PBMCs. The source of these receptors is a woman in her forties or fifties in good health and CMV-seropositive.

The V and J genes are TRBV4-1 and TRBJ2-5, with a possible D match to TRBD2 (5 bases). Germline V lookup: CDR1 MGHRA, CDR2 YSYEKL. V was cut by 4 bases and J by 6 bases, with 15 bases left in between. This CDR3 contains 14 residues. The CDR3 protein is CASSPSGLTKTQYF. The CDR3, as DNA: TGCGCCAGCAGCCCGAGCGGTCTGACAAAGACCCAGTACTTC.

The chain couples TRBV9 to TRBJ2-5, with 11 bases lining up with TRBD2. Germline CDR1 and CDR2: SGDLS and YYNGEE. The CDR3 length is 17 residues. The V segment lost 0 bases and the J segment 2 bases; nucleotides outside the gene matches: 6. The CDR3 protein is CASSVARRLAGQETQYF. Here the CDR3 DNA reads TGTGCCAGCAGCGTAGCTCGGAGACTAGCGGGGCAAGAGACCCAGTACTTC. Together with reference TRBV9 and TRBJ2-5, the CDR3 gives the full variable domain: DSGVTQTPKHLITATGQRVTLRCSPRSGDLSVYWYQQSLDQGLQFLIQYYNGEERAKGNILERFSAQQFPDLHSELNLSSLELGDSALYFCASSVARRLAGQETQYFGPGTRLLVL.

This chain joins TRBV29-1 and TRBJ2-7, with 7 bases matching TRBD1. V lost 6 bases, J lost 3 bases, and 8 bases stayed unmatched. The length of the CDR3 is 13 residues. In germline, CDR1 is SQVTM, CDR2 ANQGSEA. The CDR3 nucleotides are TGCAGCGTGAGGGGGCCACGGAGCTACGAGCAGTACTTC. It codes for CSVRGPRSYEQYF.

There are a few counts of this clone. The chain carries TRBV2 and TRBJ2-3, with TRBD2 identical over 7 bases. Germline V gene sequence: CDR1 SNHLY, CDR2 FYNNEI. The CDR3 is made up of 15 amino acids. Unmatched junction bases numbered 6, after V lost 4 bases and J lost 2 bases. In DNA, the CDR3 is TGTGCCAGCAGTGGGCGCGCGGGAGTCACAGATACGCAGTATTTT. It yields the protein CASSGRAGVTDTQYF.

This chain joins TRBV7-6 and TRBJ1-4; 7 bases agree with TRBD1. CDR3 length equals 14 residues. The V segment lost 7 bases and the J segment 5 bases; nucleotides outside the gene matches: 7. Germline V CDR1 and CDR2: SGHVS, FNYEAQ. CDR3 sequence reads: CASKLDRKNEKLFF. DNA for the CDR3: TGTGCCAGCAAACTGGACAGGAAAAATGAAAAACTGTTTTTT.

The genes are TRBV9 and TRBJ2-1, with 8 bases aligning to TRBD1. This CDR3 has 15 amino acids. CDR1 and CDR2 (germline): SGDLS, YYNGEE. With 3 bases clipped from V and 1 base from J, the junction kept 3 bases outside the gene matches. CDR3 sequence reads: CASSGQGSSYNEQFF. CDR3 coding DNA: TGTGCCAGCAGCGGACAGGGGAGTTCCTACAATGAGCAGTTCTTC.

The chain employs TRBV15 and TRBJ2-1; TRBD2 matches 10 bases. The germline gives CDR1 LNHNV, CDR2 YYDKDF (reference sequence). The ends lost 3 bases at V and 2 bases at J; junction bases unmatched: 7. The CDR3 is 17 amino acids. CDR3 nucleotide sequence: TGTGCCACCAGCAGGGGTGGGAGCGGGGGGGCCTACAATGAGCAGTTCTTC. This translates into CATSRGGSGGAYNEQFF.

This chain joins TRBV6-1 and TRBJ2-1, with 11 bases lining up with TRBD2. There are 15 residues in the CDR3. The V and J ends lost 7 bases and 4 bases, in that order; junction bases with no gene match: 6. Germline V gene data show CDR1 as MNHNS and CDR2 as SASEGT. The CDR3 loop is CASTSGTSGYNEQFF. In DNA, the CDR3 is TGTGCCAGCACCTCCGGGACTAGCGGATACAATGAGCAGTTCTTC.